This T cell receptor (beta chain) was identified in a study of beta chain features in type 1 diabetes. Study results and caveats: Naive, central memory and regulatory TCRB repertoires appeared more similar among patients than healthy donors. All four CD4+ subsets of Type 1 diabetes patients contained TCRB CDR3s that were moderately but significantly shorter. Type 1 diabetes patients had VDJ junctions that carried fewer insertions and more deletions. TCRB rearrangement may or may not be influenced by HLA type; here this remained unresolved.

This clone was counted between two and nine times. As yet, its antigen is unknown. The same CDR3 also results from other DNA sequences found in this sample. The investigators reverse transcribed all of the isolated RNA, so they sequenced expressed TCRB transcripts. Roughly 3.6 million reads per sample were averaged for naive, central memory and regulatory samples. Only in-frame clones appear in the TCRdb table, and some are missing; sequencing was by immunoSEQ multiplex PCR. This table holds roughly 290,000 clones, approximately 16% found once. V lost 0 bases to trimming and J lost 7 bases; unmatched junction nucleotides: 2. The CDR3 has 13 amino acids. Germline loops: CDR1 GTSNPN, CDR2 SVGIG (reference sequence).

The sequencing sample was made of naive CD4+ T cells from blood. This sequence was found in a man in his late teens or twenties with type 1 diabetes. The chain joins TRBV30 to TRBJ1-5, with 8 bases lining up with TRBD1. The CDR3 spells CAWSVGQGQPQHF. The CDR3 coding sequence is TGTGCCTGGAGTGTAGGACAGGGACAGCCCCAGCATTTT.